The 29 T cell receptor beta chains below were found in one sample sequenced in a study of control samples from healthy donors and cancer patients. The protocol was immunoSEQ multiplex PCR, while the TCRdb copy is restricted to in-frame clones and leaves out a portion. The repertoire holds 80,000 or so clones, with roughly 89% as singletons. The sequencing input was blood. Receptor source: a man aged 50-59 years in good health.

Turning to this clone: This same CDR3 is encoded by further DNA sequences in the sample. The chain uses TRBV5-1 and TRBJ2-3, with D unclear. CDR1 is SGHRS, CDR2 YFSETQ, per germline. The germline V and J ends were trimmed by 2 bases and 6 bases, with 4 bases remaining between them. This CDR3 contains 11 residues. This chain's CDR3 is CASSLGDTQYF. The CDR3 DNA follows: TGCGCCAGCAGCTTAGGTGATACGCAGTATTTT.

V gene TRBV2 combines with J gene TRBJ1-6; tentative D call: TRBD1 (6 bases). The CDR3 covers 14 residues. Trimming took 7 bases from V and 9 from J, leaving 16 bases between them. The V gene's germline CDR1 is SNHLY and CDR2 FYNNEI. The CDR3 region is CASTIDRSVSPLHF. The CDR3 nucleotides are TGTGCCAGCACTATCGACAGGTCGGTTTCACCCCTCCACTTT.

The chain couples TRBV19 to TRBJ1-5, with 10 bases matching TRBD1. This CDR3 has 15 amino acids. V shed 6 bases, J shed 6 bases, and the junction held 8 bases outside the gene matches. Germline lookup yields CDR1 LNHDA and CDR2 SQIVND (reference sequence). The CDR3 protein is CASSPLTGGSQPQHF. CDR3 bases: TGTGCCAGTAGCCCCCTGACAGGGGGCAGTCAGCCCCAGCATTTT. The whole variable domain, remainder taken from reference TRBV19 and TRBJ1-5, is DGGITQSPKYLFRKEGQNVTLSCEQNLNHDAMYWYRQDPGQGLRLIYYSQIVNDFQKGDIAEGYSVSREKKESFPLTVTSAQKNPTAFYLCASSPLTGGSQPQHFGDGTRLSIL.

The V and J genes are TRBV3-1 (or the pseudogene TRBV3-2) and TRBJ1-3; D gene unclear. V lost 7 bases and J lost 4, with 11 bases in between. CDR1 LGHDT and CDR2 YNNKEL come from the germline V gene (reference sequence). This CDR3 comprises 13 residues. Here the CDR3 reads CASTGIRGNTIYF. Written as DNA, the CDR3 is TGTGCCAGCACGGGGATACGAGGAAACACCATATATTTT.

V and J are TRBV10-1 and TRBJ1-1, with a tentative D call TRBD1 (6 bases). Germline lookup yields CDR1 WNHNN and CDR2 SYGVQD (reference sequence). The CDR3 covers 13 residues. V was trimmed by 5 bases and J by 5 bases, leaving 12 bases between them. The CDR3 spells CASSLGQWTEAFF. The CDR3 nucleotides are TGCGCCAGCAGTTTAGGACAGTGGACTGAAGCTTTCTTT.

The rearrangement links TRBV15 to TRBJ2-3; 8 positions agree with TRBD1. The CDR3 spans 15 residues. V lost 8 bases and J lost 4; bases outside the gene matches: 11. Germline V CDR1 and CDR2: LNHNV, YYDKDF (reference sequence). CDR3 region: CATSFTGGSADTQYF. Written as DNA, the CDR3 is TGTGCCACCTCCTTTACAGGGGGAAGCGCAGATACGCAGTATTTT.

The V call is TRBV18, the J call TRBJ1-2; 8 bases line up with TRBD1. Germline trimming cut 3 bases from V and 6 bases from J; bases unmatched to any gene: 12. CDR1 and CDR2 from the germline V gene are KGHSH and LQKENI. CDR3 length: 16 amino acids. The DNA for the CDR3 is TGTGCCAGCTCACCGGATTATAACAGGGGGAGAAATGGCTACACCTTC. Its protein is CASSPDYNRGRNGYTF.

Only one count was recorded for this clone. This chain connects TRBV27 to TRBJ1-4, with D possibly being TRBD1 (5 bases). Trimming removed 4 bases from V and 6 bases from J, with 12 bases in between. Germline V gives CDR1 MNHEY, CDR2 SMNVEV (reference sequence). The CDR3 spans 14 residues. CDR3 residues: CASSSPVGDEKLFF. Written as DNA, the CDR3 is TGTGCCAGCAGTTCCCCAGTAGGGGATGAAAAACTGTTTTTT.

The chain has TRBV6-1 and TRBJ1-5; the D gene is possibly TRBD1 (5 bases). The V end was cut by 3 bases, the J end by 6 bases, with 12 bases between. The CDR3 covers 14 residues. The V gene's germline CDR1 is MNHNS and CDR2 SASEGT. CDR3 protein: CASSEGVGGQPQHF. CDR3 nucleotide sequence: TGTGCCAGCAGTGAGGGGGTAGGTGGTCAGCCCCAGCATTTT.

The chain recombines TRBV6-2 or TRBV6-3 with TRBJ1-5; no clear D. V lost 5 bases and J lost 4, with 15 bases in between. This CDR3 spans 15 amino acids. Germline loops: CDR1 MNHEY, CDR2 SVGEGT. Here the CDR3 DNA reads TGTGCCAGCAGTCCGCATTCCATGGGGAATCAGCCCCAGCATTTT. Amino acids: CASSPHSMGNQPQHF.

V gene TRBV6-4 combines with J gene TRBJ1-1; no reliable D call. The V end was cut by 3 bases, the J end by 1 base, with 6 bases between. The CDR3 is 13 residues long. Germline V gene data show CDR1 as MRHNA and CDR2 as SNTAGT. The DNA of the CDR3 is TGTGCCAGCAGTGAATACGGGAACACTGAAGCTTTCTTT. It yields the protein CASSEYGNTEAFF.

This clone turned up a few times. V and J are TRBV21-1 and TRBJ1-4. TRBV21-1 counts as a pseudogene. The CDR3 runs 15 residues. The DNA for the CDR3 is TGTGCCAGCAGCCTCTTGGGAGTAAGTAATGAAAAACTGTTTTTT. Its protein is CASSLLGVSNEKLFF.

J is TRBJ1-6 and V is TRBV6-6, with D tentatively TRBD1 (6 bases). V lost 4 bases and J lost 9, with 10 bases in between. This CDR3 spans 13 amino acids. CDR1 is MNHNY and CDR2 is SVGAGI in the germline V gene (reference sequence). In nucleotides, the CDR3 is TGTGCCAGCAGTTGGGGGGCGGGTTCACCCCTCCACTTT. The encoded protein is CASSWGAGSPLHF.

The V gene is TRBV6-5, the J gene TRBJ1-3; the D is unclear. The V and J ends lost 5 bases and 5 bases respectively, with 10 bases between them. Germline lookup yields CDR1 MNHEY and CDR2 SVGAGI. There are 13 residues in the CDR3. The CDR3 DNA reads TGTGCCAGCAGTCTCCTTACTAGAAACACCATATATTTT. Protein product: CASSLLTRNTIYF.

The chain is built from TRBV10-3 and TRBJ1-3; a possible D gene is TRBD1 (5 bases). V was pared by 7 bases and J by 4 bases, with 11 bases between. The CDR3 extends over 13 amino acids. Germline V gene sequence: CDR1 ENHRY, CDR2 SYGVKD. In DNA, the CDR3 is TGTGCCATCAATGGGGGGAACGGAAACACCATATATTTT. Its protein is CAINGGNGNTIYF.

The chain employs TRBV6-6 and TRBJ2-5; TRBD1 matches at 10 bases. The DNA end lines up better with TRBJ2-7; the J call may be wrong. This CDR3 contains 15 residues. Germline loops: CDR1 MNHNY, CDR2 SVGAGI (reference sequence). CDR3 loop: CASSGTGQGSHEQYF. The CDR3 coding sequence is TGTGCCAGCAGTGGGACGGGACAGGGGTCCCACGAGCAGTACTTC.

The rearrangement joins TRBV18 to TRBJ1-5; D unresolved. Per germline, CDR1 KGHSH and CDR2 LQKENI. Trimming removed 1 base from V and 3 bases from J, with 13 bases in between. The CDR3 extends over 16 amino acids. The CDR3 reads CASSPRKEANNQPQHF. The CDR3 bases are TGTGCCAGCTCACCACGGAAAGAAGCAAACAATCAGCCCCAGCATTTT.

The chain uses TRBV9 and TRBJ2-7; 10 bases fit TRBD2. This CDR3 has 15 residues. Germline lookup yields CDR1 SGDLS and CDR2 YYNGEE. Trimming removed 2 bases from V and 5 bases from J; junction bases left unmatched: 7. The CDR3 region has the DNA TGTGCCAGCAGCGTTGAAGCGGGGGGGGCCAACGAGCAGTACTTC. This sequence encodes CASSVEAGGANEQYF.

The rearrangement links TRBV7-2 to TRBJ2-5; D may be TRBD2 (5 bases). Per germline, CDR1 SGHTA and CDR2 FQGNSA. V lost 7 bases and J lost 1, with 10 bases in between. The CDR3 covers 13 residues. The CDR3 sequence is CASKSGFQETQYF. CDR3 sequence (DNA): TGTGCCAGCAAATCGGGGTTCCAAGAGACCCAGTACTTC.

This chain uses TRBV6-5 with TRBJ2-3, with 7 bases lining up with TRBD2. The CDR3 covers 14 residues. Germline loops: CDR1 MNHEY, CDR2 SVGAGI. The J segment lost 6 bases and the V segment lost 0 bases, leaving 3 bases of the junction unmatched. In nucleotides, the CDR3 is TGTGCCAGCAGTTACTCAAGGGGAGGGGATACGCAGTATTTT. Encoded protein: CASSYSRGGDTQYF.

The V gene is TRBV19, the J gene TRBJ1-4; maybe TRBD1 (5 bases). This CDR3 comprises 13 residues. V was trimmed by 6 bases and J by 8 bases, leaving 13 bases between them. Germline V lookup: CDR1 LNHDA, CDR2 SQIVND (reference sequence). CDR3 bases: TGTGCCAGTAGGGGAGGGGCTGGAGAAAAACTGTTTTTT. This translates into CASRGGAGEKLFF.

This rearrangement joins TRBV6-5 to TRBJ1-1; TRBD1 matches at 8 bases. In germline, CDR1 is MNHEY, CDR2 SVGAGI. The CDR3 runs 13 residues. Trimming at V came to 5 bases and at J to 8 bases, leaving 7 bases not matched to a gene. CDR3 DNA sequence: TGTGCCAGCAGTAGACAGGGGAATTCCGAAGCTTTCTTT. Translating it yields CASSRQGNSEAFF.

This chain connects TRBV24-1 to TRBJ2-7; tentatively, D is TRBD1 (6 bases). The CDR3 is 13 amino acids. Per germline, CDR1 KGHDR and CDR2 SFDVKD. V gave up 4 bases and J gave up 9 bases, with 15 bases separating them. The CDR3 nucleotides are TGTGCCACCAGTGACCCCAGGGGATGGGGGCAGTACTTC. Amino acid sequence: CATSDPRGWGQYF.

The V call is TRBV19, the J call TRBJ1-1; 8 nucleotides align to TRBD1. CDR3 length: 11 amino acids. The V gene end was trimmed by 9 bases and the J gene end by 4 bases; junction bases not matched to a gene: 1. Germline CDR1 and CDR2: LNHDA and SQIVND (reference sequence). For the CDR3, the DNA is TGTGCCAGCGGACAGGGCACTGAAGCTTTCTTT. Amino acids: CASGQGTEAFF.

The V and J genes are TRBV11-2 and TRBJ2-7; D ambiguous. The V and J ends lost 5 bases and 0 bases respectively, with 8 bases between them. This CDR3 region has 13 residues. Germline CDR1 and CDR2: SGHAT and FQNNGV. In DNA, the CDR3 is TGTGCCAGCAGCCCAAAGATCTCCTACGAGCAGTACTTC. It codes for CASSPKISYEQYF. Full variable domain (missing parts from reference TRBV11-2 and TRBJ2-7): EAGVAQSPRYKIIEKRQSVAFWCNPISGHATLYWYQQILGQGPKLLIQFQNNGVVDDSQLPKDRFSAERLKGVDSTLKIQPAKLEDSAVYLCASSPKISYEQYFGPGTRLTVT.

This clone is deemed large. The chain recombines TRBV11-2 with TRBJ2-7; no definite D call. Germline V gives CDR1 SGHAT, CDR2 FQNNGV. This CDR3 region has 13 residues. With 1 base removed from V and 3 bases from J, the gap between germline ends came to 7 bases. CDR3 bases: TGTGCCAGCAGCTTAGCTACAGTCTACGAGCAGTACTTC. Translated: CASSLATVYEQYF. The complete variable domain, with remaining parts taken from reference TRBV11-2 and TRBJ2-7, reads EAGVAQSPRYKIIEKRQSVAFWCNPISGHATLYWYQQILGQGPKLLIQFQNNGVVDDSQLPKDRFSAERLKGVDSTLKIQPAKLEDSAVYLCASSLATVYEQYFGPGTRLTVT.

The chain has TRBV5-1 and TRBJ1-2; D unclear. The germline V and J ends were trimmed by 4 bases and 2 bases, with 15 bases remaining between them. CDR1 and CDR2 (germline): SGHRS, YFSETQ. The CDR3 is 15 residues long. This CDR3 is CASSIRMGLNYGYTF. The DNA of the CDR3 is TGCGCCAGCAGCATCCGTATGGGCCTGAACTATGGCTACACCTTC. Full variable domain (rest looked up from reference TRBV5-1 and TRBJ1-2): KAGVTQTPRYLIKTRGQQVTLSCSPISGHRSVSWYQQTPGQGLQFLFEYFSETQRNKGNFPGRFSGRQFSNSRSEMNVSTLELGDSALYLCASSIRMGLNYGYTFGSGTRLTVV.

The rearrangement uses TRBV24-1 and TRBJ1-1; TRBD1 might be the D (5 bases). The CDR3 covers 12 residues. Trimming removed 5 bases at V and 9 bases at J, with 12 bases between. Germline CDR1 KGHDR, CDR2 SFDVKD. CDR3 sequence reads: CATSGPTEKAFF. The CDR3 DNA follows: TGTGCCACCAGTGGCCCGACAGAAAAAGCTTTCTTT.

The rearrangement uses TRBV4-1 and TRBJ2-2, with D perhaps TRBD1 or TRBD2 (6 bases each). Trimming shortened V by 0 bases and J by 5 bases, and 13 bases separated the two germline ends. Per the germline V gene, CDR1 is MGHRA and CDR2 is YSYEKL. This CDR3 spans 16 amino acids. The CDR3 loop is CASSQEGGLRTGELFF. The CDR3 DNA sequence: TGCGCCAGCAGCCAAGAAGGGGGGCTGAGGACCGGGGAGCTGTTTTTT.